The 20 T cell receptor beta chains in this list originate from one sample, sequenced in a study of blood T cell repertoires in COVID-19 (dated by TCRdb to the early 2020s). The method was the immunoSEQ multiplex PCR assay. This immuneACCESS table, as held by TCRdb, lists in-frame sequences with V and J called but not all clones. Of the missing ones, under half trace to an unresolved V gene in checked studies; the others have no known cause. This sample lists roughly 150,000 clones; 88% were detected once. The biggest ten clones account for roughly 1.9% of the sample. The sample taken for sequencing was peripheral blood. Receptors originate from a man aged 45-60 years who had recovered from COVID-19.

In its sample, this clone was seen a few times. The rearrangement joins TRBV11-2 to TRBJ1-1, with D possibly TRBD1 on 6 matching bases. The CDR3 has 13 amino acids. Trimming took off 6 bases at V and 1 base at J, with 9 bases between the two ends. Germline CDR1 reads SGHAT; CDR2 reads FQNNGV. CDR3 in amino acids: CASRLQGNTEAFF. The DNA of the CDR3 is TGTGCCAGCAGACTACAGGGGAACACTGAAGCTTTCTTT.

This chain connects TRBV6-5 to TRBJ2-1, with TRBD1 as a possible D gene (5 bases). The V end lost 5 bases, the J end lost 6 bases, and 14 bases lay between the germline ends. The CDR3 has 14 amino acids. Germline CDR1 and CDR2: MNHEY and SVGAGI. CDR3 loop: CASSNPEGVNEQFF. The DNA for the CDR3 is TGTGCCAGCAGTAACCCGGAAGGGGTCAATGAGCAGTTCTTC.

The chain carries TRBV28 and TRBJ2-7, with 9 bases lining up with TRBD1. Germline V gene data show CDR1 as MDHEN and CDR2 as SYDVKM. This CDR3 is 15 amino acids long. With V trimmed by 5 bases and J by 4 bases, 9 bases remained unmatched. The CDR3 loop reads CASSNRGTGRYEQYF. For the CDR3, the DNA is TGTGCCAGCAGTAATAGGGGGACAGGGAGGTACGAGCAGTACTTC.

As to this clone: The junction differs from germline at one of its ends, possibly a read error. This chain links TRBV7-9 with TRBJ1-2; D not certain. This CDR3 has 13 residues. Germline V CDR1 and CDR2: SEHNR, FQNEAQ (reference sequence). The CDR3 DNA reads TGTGCCAGCAGCCTAGCCCATAGCTATGGCTACACCTTC. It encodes CASSLAHSYGYTF.

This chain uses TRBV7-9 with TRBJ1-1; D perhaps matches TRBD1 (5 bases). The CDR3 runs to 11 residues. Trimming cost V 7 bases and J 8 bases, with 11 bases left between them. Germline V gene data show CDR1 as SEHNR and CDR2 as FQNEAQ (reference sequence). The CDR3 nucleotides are TGTGCCAGCAAAGCGGGGACCGAAGCTTTCTTT. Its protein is CASKAGTEAFF.

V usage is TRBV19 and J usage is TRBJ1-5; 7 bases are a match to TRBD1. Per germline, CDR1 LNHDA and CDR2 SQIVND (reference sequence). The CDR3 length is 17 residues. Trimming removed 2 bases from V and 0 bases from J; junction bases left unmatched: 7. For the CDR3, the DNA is TGTGCCAGTAGTATACACAGGGGACGACTTAGCAATCAGCCCCAGCATTTT. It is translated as CASSIHRGRLSNQPQHF.

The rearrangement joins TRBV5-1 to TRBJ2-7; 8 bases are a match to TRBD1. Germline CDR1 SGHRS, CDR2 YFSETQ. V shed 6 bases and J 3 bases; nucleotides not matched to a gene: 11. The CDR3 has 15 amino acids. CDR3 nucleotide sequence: TGCGCCAGCACAACCACCGGGACAGGAGTCTACGAGCAGTACTTC. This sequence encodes CASTTTGTGVYEQYF.

In nucleotides, the CDR3 is TGTGCCAGCCGAGGGACAGGGGATCAGCCCCAGCATTTT. This codes for CASRGTGDQPQHF. The gene calls are TRBV6-5 and TRBJ1-5, with 10 nucleotides matching TRBD1. From germline, CDR1 is MNHEY and CDR2 SVGAGI. Trimming took 8 bases from V and 5 from J; bases not matched to a gene: 3. CDR3 size: 13 residues.

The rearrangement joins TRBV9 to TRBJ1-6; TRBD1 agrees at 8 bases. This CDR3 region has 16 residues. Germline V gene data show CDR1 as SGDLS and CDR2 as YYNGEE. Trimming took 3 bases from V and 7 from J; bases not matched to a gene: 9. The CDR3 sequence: CASSAEAGGWNSPLHF. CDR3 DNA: TGTGCCAGCAGCGCCGAAGCAGGGGGCTGGAATTCACCCCTCCACTTT.

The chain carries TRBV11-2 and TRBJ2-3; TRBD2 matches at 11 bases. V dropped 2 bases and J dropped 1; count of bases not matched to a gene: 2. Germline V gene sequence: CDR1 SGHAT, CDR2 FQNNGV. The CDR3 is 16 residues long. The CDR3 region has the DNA TGTGCCAGCAGCTTAATAGCGGGGGGGGGCACAGATACGCAGTATTTT. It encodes CASSLIAGGGTDTQYF. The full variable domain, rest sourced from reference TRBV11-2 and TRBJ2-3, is EAGVAQSPRYKIIEKRQSVAFWCNPISGHATLYWYQQILGQGPKLLIQFQNNGVVDDSQLPKDRFSAERLKGVDSTLKIQPAKLEDSAVYLCASSLIAGGGTDTQYFGPGTRLTVL.

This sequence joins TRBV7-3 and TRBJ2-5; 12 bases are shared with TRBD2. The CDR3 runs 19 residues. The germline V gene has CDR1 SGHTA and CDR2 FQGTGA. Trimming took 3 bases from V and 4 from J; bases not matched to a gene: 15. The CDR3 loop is CASSFRAGASGRAVETQYF. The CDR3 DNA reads TGTGCCAGCAGCTTCAGAGCAGGGGCTAGCGGGAGGGCCGTAGAGACCCAGTACTTC.

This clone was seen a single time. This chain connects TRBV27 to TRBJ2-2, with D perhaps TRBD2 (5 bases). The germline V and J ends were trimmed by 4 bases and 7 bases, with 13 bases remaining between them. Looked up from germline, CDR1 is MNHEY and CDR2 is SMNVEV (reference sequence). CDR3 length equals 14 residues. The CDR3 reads CASSSGLAGGELFF. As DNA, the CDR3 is TGTGCCAGCAGTTCGGGCCTCGCGGGCGGGGAGCTGTTTTTT.

CDR3 protein: CASTVGGTEAFF. The CDR3 DNA reads as TGTGCCAGCACCGTTGGGGGGACTGAAGCTTTCTTT. The rearrangement joins TRBV5-5 to TRBJ1-1, with a tentative D call TRBD1 (5 bases). V lost 6 bases to trimming and J lost 5 bases, with 11 bases between them. Germline V gene lookup returns CDR1 SGHKS and CDR2 YYEKEE (reference sequence). The CDR3 has 12 residues.

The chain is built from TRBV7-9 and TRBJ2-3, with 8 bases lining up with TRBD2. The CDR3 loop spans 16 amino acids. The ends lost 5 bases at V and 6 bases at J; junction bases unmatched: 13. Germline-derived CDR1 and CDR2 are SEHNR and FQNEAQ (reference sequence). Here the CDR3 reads CASSLGTRMSPDTQYF. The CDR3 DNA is TGTGCCAGCAGCCTCGGGACTAGAATGAGTCCGGATACGCAGTATTTT.

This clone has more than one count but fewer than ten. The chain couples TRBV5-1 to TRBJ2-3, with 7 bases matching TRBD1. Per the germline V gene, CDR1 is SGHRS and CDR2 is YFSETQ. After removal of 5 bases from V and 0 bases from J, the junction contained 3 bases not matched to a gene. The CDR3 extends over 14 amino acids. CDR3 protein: CASRKTGSTDTQYF. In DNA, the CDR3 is TGCGCCAGCAGGAAGACAGGGAGCACAGATACGCAGTATTTT. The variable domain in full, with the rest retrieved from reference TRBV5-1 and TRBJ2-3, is KAGVTQTPRYLIKTRGQQVTLSCSPISGHRSVSWYQQTPGQGLQFLFEYFSETQRNKGNFPGRFSGRQFSNSRSEMNVSTLELGDSALYLCASRKTGSTDTQYFGPGTRLTVL.

As DNA, the CDR3 is TGTGCCAGCTCACCACGGAACAGGGGGCTGACAGATACGCAGTATTTT. Protein sequence: CASSPRNRGLTDTQYF. This chain connects TRBV18 to TRBJ2-3, with 9 bases matching TRBD1. Germline V gene sequence: CDR1 KGHSH, CDR2 LQKENI. The trim removed 1 base at V and 3 bases at J, leaving 5 bases unmatched. The CDR3 is 16 amino acids.

CDR3 DNA sequence: TGCAGCGTTGATGCTAGCGGTATATACAATGAGCAGTTCTTC. Its protein product is CSVDASGIYNEQFF. This chain links TRBV29-1 with TRBJ2-1, with TRBD2 matching 7 bases. Unmatched junction bases numbered 6, after V lost 3 bases and J lost 4 bases. The germline V gene has CDR1 SQVTM and CDR2 ANQGSEA. This CDR3 comprises 14 residues.

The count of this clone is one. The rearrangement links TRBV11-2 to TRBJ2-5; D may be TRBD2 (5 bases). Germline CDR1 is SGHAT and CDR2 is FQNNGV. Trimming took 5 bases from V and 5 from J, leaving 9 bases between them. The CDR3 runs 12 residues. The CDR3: CASSPGVETQYF. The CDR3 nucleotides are TGTGCCAGCAGCCCCGGGGTGGAGACCCAGTACTTC.

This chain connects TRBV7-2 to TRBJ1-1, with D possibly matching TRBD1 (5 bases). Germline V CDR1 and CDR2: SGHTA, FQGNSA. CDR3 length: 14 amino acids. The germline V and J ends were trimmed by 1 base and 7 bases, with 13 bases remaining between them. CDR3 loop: CASSLGQRQGEAFF. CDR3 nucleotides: TGTGCCAGCAGCTTAGGACAGCGCCAGGGTGAAGCTTTCTTT.

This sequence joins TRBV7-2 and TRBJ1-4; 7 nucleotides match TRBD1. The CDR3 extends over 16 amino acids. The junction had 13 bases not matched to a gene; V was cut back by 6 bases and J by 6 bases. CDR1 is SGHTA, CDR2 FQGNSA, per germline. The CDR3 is CASRATGTVQYEKLFF. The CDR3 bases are TGTGCCAGCAGGGCTACCGGGACAGTTCAATATGAAAAACTGTTTTTT.